These T cell receptor beta chains were read from a single sample in a study of technical replicates of blood from four donors. Assay used: immunoSEQ multiplex PCR; TCRdb lists only in-frame clones, some missing. The sample holds around 80,000 clones, roughly 98% seen once. The sample consisted of T cells isolated from PBMCs. These receptors were taken from a human donor in good health. Each CDR3 is given with its conserved first and last residue. Fields, in order: J gene, V gene, CDR3 length, D gene, clone size, CDR3 DNA, CDR3 protein. The D gene is left open where the match is weak. Size is stated for part of the rows, as once, few or many counts, or as a class when the clone is expanded.

>TRBJ2-3|TRBV5-3|16|.|.
TGTGCCAGAAGCTTGGTGGCTTATTGTGTAACAGATACGCAGTATTTT
CARSLVAYCVTDTQYF
>TRBJ1-5|TRBV2|12|TRBD1|.
TGTGCCAGCAGTGTACAGGGGGAGCCCCAGCATTTT
CASSVQGEPQHF
>TRBJ1-1|TRBV28|15|.|.
TGTGCCAGCAGTTTATCCACAGCCTACAACACTGAAGCTTTCTTT
CASSLSTAYNTEAFF
>TRBJ1-1|TRBV19|16|TRBD1|.
TGTGCCAGTAGTATTCCCTCATTCTCGGACAGGGTGGGAACTTTCTTT
CASSIPSFSDRVGTFF
>TRBJ1-5|TRBV19|15|.|.
TGTGCCAGTAGTATAGCCGGGGTGAGCAATCAGCCCCAGCATTTT
CASSIAGVSNQPQHF
>TRBJ1-1|TRBV6-5|14|TRBD1|.
TGTGCCAGCAGTTACGACAGGGTAAACACTGAAGCTTTCTTT
CASSYDRVNTEAFF
>TRBJ1-5|TRBV7-8|15|.|.
TGTGCCAGCAGCCCCGCAGGGTATAGCAATCAGCCCCAGCATTTT
CASSPAGYSNQPQHF
>TRBJ2-1|TRBV2|15|.|.
TGTGCCAGCAGTGAAAGGAGGGTAGAGTACAATGAGCAGTTCTTC
CASSERRVEYNEQFF
>TRBJ2-1|TRBV5-6|16|TRBD2|.
TGTGCCAGCAGCTTCCTTAGCGGGAGTTCATACAATGAGCAGTTCTTC
CASSFLSGSSYNEQFF
>TRBJ2-7|TRBV28|15|TRBD1|.
TGTGCCAGCAGTTCATCCGGGACAGACTCCTACGAGCAGTACTTC
CASSSSGTDSYEQYF
>TRBJ1-1|TRBV11-1|13|.|once
TGTGCCAGCAGCCCGCGACAGAACACTGAAGCTTTCTTT
CASSPRQNTEAFF
>TRBJ2-5|TRBV10-3|14|TRBD2|.
TGTGCCATCAGTGACCGGACTAGAAGAGAGACCCAGTACTTC
CAISDRTRRETQYF
>TRBJ2-3|TRBV6-1|17|TRBD2|.
TGTGCCAGCAGTGGACTAGCGGGAGGCCTCGGCACAGATACGCAGTATTTT
CASSGLAGGLGTDTQYF